This T cell receptor (beta chain) is from a study of blood T cell repertoires in COVID-19. Overall study: COVID-19 samples, acute and convalescent, were from the United States, Italy and Spain. Sample material is recorded as cDNA or gDNA derived from T cells, B-cell-depleted T cells, or PBMCs.

Source study methods: Using reference gene primer amplification, nucleated cell counts were estimated. TCRdb's copy holds only in-frame clones and misses some; the assay was immunoSEQ multiplex PCR. The D gene and trimming were derived from the DNA, and the V and J assignments and clone size from that table. This sample carries approximately 150,000 clones, 80% to 85% of them seen once, and the ten largest clones take approximately 10%. The CDR3 has 13 amino acids. V dropped 0 bases and J dropped 7 bases, with 9 bases sitting between them. This TCR was recovered from a man in his sixties or seventies with active or convalescent COVID-19. The specimen was peripheral blood. The rearrangement uses TRBV12-3 or TRBV12-4 and TRBJ1-2, with D hard to call. Written as DNA, the CDR3 is TGTGCCAGCAGTTTAGCGCTTCCGGGTGGCTACACCTTC. The encoded protein is CASSLALPGGYTF.